A selection of T cell receptor beta chains follows, all from one sample in a study of cytomegalovirus exposure and HLA in healthy donors. TCRdb's table, derived via immunoSEQ multiplex PCR, lists solely in-frame clones and lacks some. The sample comprises under 150,000 clones, over 65% of which are singletons, and 2% to 3% rests with the top ten. The sequenced sample was PBMCs. These receptors all come from a male donor in good health and CMV-seronegative. Both conserved end residues are part of each CDR3. The D gene is left open where the match is weak. Only some rows state a clone size, as once, few, many or a class for expanded clones.

D: TRBD2
size: NA
J: TRBJ2-3
V: TRBV28
DNA: TGTGCCAGCAGTTATACCATAGCGGGAGCCACAGATACGCAGTATTTT
CDR3: CASSYTIAGATDTQYF

D: NA
size: NA
J: TRBJ2-3
V: TRBV10-3
DNA: TGTGCCATCAGTGGGGCAGGCGATGTGGATACGCAGTATTTT
CDR3: CAISGAGDVDTQYF

D: NA
size: NA
J: TRBJ2-2
V: TRBV7-3
DNA: TGTGCCAGCAGCTTATTGGCCAGTCGAACCGGGGAGCTGTTTTTT
CDR3: CASSLLASRTGELFF

D: NA
size: few
J: TRBJ2-1
V: TRBV9
DNA: TGTGCCACCCTGGGCCTACGTGACAGCTCCTACAATGAGCAGTTCTTC
CDR3: CATLGLRDSSYNEQFF

D: NA
size: medium-sized
J: TRBJ2-7
V: TRBV10-3
DNA: TGTGCCATCAGTGAGGTGGCAGTATACGAGCAGTACTTC
CDR3: CAISEVAVYEQYF

D: NA
size: NA
J: TRBJ2-5
V: TRBV10-2
DNA: TGCGCCAGCAGTGAAATGGGGGGAGAGACCCAGTACTTC
CDR3: CASSEMGGETQYF

D: TRBD1
size: NA
J: TRBJ1-4
V: TRBV19
DNA: TGTGCCAGTAGTTCGACAGGGGCCGCAACTAATGAAAAACTGTTTTTT
CDR3: CASSSTGAATNEKLFF

D: NA
size: NA
J: TRBJ2-1
V: TRBV25-1
DNA: TGTGCCAGCAGTGCTTCGACTAGTCGGAATGAGCAGTTCTTC
CDR3: CASSASTSRNEQFF

D: TRBD2
size: NA
J: TRBJ2-7
V: TRBV27
DNA: TGTGCCAGCAGACTGAGCGGGACGCCCGAATACGAGCAGTACTTC
CDR3: CASRLSGTPEYEQYF

D: TRBD2
size: few
J: TRBJ2-7
V: TRBV29-1
DNA: TGCAGCGTGCTGAGCGGGGGCTACGAGCAGTACTTC
CDR3: CSVLSGGYEQYF

D: TRBD2
size: few
J: TRBJ2-3
V: TRBV5-6
DNA: TGTGCCAGCAGCCAACCACCATACCTAGCGGGCTACACAGATACGCAGTATTTT
CDR3: CASSQPPYLAGYTDTQYF

D: NA
size: NA
J: TRBJ2-7
V: TRBV11-2
DNA: TGTGCCAGTTGCCTATGGGGCGCGGACGAGCAGTACTTC
CDR3: CASCLWGADEQYF